The table lists the clone carrying this T cell receptor beta chain with many counts. Its antigen is as yet unknown. The observed sequence ends 3 residues before the CDR3 terminus, with the missing tail filled in from the germline J gene. Diagnosis required reduced IgG, IgA and/or IgM with specific antibody deficiency. The CVID group had about 15 females and 30 or so males, mean age roughly 39. Produced via immunoSEQ multiplex PCR; TCRdb's table is partial and in-frame only. The sample includes approximately 10,000 clones, none of them occurring once. J lost 1 base, V lost 6 bases, and 5 bases had no gene match. The CDR3 is made up of 14 amino acids. Looked up from germline, CDR1 is SGHRS and CDR2 is YFSETQ. The data stem from a study of T cell clonality in common variable immunodeficiency. Study results and limitations: TCRbeta clonality was increased in CVID versus healthy controls. Fewer deletions and N-nucleotide insertions were reportedly seen in common variable immunodeficiency TCR beta sequences. Fewer TCRbeta clones were shared among CVID subjects than controls.

The chain combines TRBV5-1 with TRBJ2-7; TRBD1 matches 9 bases. This clonotype was sampled from a human donor with common variable immunodeficiency. Source material: peripheral blood mononuclear cells. CDR3 residues: CASNSGQGSYEQYF. The covered CDR3 bases are TGCGCCAGCAACTCTGGACAGGGGTCCTACGAG.